This entry lists 28 T cell receptor beta chains sequenced from one sample in a study of tissue T cells after allogeneic stem cell transplantation. The time point denotes: mouse harvest day 7 after allogeneic transplant. Tail vein injection delivered 10^7 T-cell-depleted bone marrow cells and 10^6 splenic CD5+ T cells. Method: immunoSEQ multiplex PCR; TCRdb's copy keeps in-frame clones and lacks some. This table has approximately 5,000 clones, 51% appearing once. The sequenced sample consisted of gut tissue. Receptor source: a female BALB/c mouse given C57BL/6 T cells with graft-versus-host disease after an allogeneic hematopoietic cell transplant.

This clone is labeled large. The germline and genes are mouse ones. With the read ending 1 residue before the CDR3 end, the germline J gene is used to fill in that end. The rearrangement joins TRBV1 to TRBJ2-7, with TRBD2 matching over 10 bases. The CDR3 spans 15 residues. V dropped 3 bases and J dropped 4; count of bases not matched to a gene: 6. Germline V lookup: CDR1 NSQYPW, CDR2 LRSPGD (reference sequence). CDR3 DNA (partial): TGCACCTGCAGTGCCTCCGGGACTGGGGCTTATGAACAGTAC. It encodes CTCSASGTGAYEQY. The whole CDR3 sequence reads CTCSASGTGAYEQYF.

Comment on this clone: The gene symbols are mouse symbols. The read terminates 1 residue before the CDR3 end, so the remaining end is supplied by the germline J gene. The gene calls are TRBV26 and TRBJ2-7; TRBD1 might be the D (5 bases). This CDR3 is built from 13 residues. Germline-derived CDR1 and CDR2 are KGHPV and FQNQEV (reference sequence). Trimming shortened V by 2 bases and J by 2 bases, and 7 bases separated the two germline ends. The CDR3 region is CASSLGQTYEQYF. Partial CDR3 DNA: TGTGCCAGCAGTCTGGGACAAACCTATGAACAGTAC.

This clone was found a few times. Here the gene names and germline are mouse. The read terminates 1 residue before the CDR3 end, so the remaining end is supplied by the germline J gene. The chain combines TRBV16 with TRBJ1-4, with TRBD1 matching 8 bases. The CDR3 has 14 residues. J was trimmed by 7 bases and V by 3 bases; bases with no gene match: 4. CDR1 and CDR2 from the germline V gene are SGHSA and FRNQAP. The CDR3 spells CASSFSTGVERLFF. The part of the CDR3 DNA that was read is TGTGCAAGCAGCTTCTCGACAGGGGTCGAAAGATTATTT.

In the case of this clone: Mouse gene names and germline throughout. The observed sequence ends 1 residue before the CDR3 terminus, with the missing tail filled in from the germline J gene. This sample also contains other DNA sequences that code for the same CDR3. The chain links TRBV26 to TRBJ2-4, with no clear D. CDR3 length equals 13 residues. V dropped 2 bases and J dropped 0 bases, with 3 bases sitting between them. Per germline, CDR1 KGHPV and CDR2 FQNQEV (reference sequence). Here the CDR3 reads CASSLDSQNTLYF. Partial CDR3 DNA: TGTGCCAGCAGTCTGGATAGTCAAAACACCTTGTAC.

As regards this clone: Mouse gene names apply. Sequencing ends 1 residue short of the CDR3 end; the germline J gene provides the rest. This rearrangement joins TRBV26 to TRBJ2-3, with no clear D. This CDR3 is built from 13 residues. Trimming removed 3 bases from V and 1 base from J, with 5 bases in between. CDR1 and CDR2 from the germline V gene are KGHPV and FQNQEV (reference sequence). The DNA read from the CDR3 is TGTGCCAGCAGTCTTGAAGGTGCAGAAACGCTGTAT. Its protein product is CASSLEGAETLY. The full-length CDR3 reads as CASSLEGAETLYF.

As concerns this clone: Mouse gene names apply. The CDR3 extends 1 residue past the end of the read, so its final part is completed from the germline J gene. The chain links TRBV12-1 to TRBJ2-5, with D uncertain. Germline-derived CDR1 and CDR2 are SGHSN and HYEKVE. The V end lost 0 bases, the J end lost 0 bases, and 6 bases lay between the germline ends. The CDR3 extends over 14 amino acids. Partial CDR3 DNA: TGTGCCAGCTCTCTCGAGCTTAACCAAGACACCCAGTAC. It codes for CASSLELNQDTQY. The entire CDR3 reads CASSLELNQDTQYF.

Notes on this clone: Genes and germline are mouse. Read sequence stops 1 residue before the CDR3 end, and the germline J gene provides the missing end. J is TRBJ1-4 and V is TRBV12-1; D not certain. V lost 0 bases to trimming and J lost 0 bases, with 7 bases between them. The CDR3 is 15 residues long. CDR1 is SGHSN, CDR2 HYEKVE, per germline. The CDR3 bases that were read are TGTGCCAGCTCTCTCTCACAGCTTTCCAACGAAAGATTATTT. Protein product: CASSLSQLSNERLF. The complete CDR3 protein is CASSLSQLSNERLFF.

About this clone itself: Germline and genes: mouse. The CDR3 here is CAWSLQANTEVFF. The covered CDR3 bases are TGTGCCTGGAGTCTACAAGCAAACACAGAAGTCTTC. This chain joins TRBV31 and TRBJ1-1; D unresolved. The CDR3 end is not reached by the read, which stops 1 residue before it; the germline J gene fills it in. This CDR3 has 13 residues. CDR1 is GKSSPN, CDR2 SITVG, per germline. The V end was cut by 0 bases, the J end by 0 bases, with 5 bases between.

By sample fraction, this clone is large. Gene names are the mouse ones. Sequencing ends 1 residue short of the CDR3 end; the germline J gene provides the rest. J is TRBJ1-4 and V is TRBV4; 9 bases line up with TRBD1. The J segment lost 4 bases and the V segment lost 6 bases, leaving 0 bases of the junction unmatched. The CDR3 contains 13 residues. Germline V gene lookup returns CDR1 LGHDT and CDR2 YNNKQL (reference sequence). The sequenced part of the CDR3 DNA is TGTGCCAGCAGGGACAGGGGCAACGAAAGATTATTT. Protein: CASRDRGNERLF. From start to end, the CDR3 is CASRDRGNERLFF.

This clone appeared a few times. Any gene name here is a mouse gene name. The read ends 1 residue shy of where the CDR3 ends; the end is completed using the germline J gene. The chain carries TRBV12-1 and TRBJ2-7; D unclear. The germline V gene encodes CDR1 SGHSN and CDR2 HYEKVE. Trimming left V 0 bases short and J 4 bases short, with 6 bases between. There are 12 residues in the CDR3. The CDR3 is CASSLAGYEQYF. CDR3 bases read: TGTGCCAGCTCTCTCGCGGGGTATGAACAGTAC.

The table lists this clone with a few counts. Mouse gene names and germline throughout. Read data end 1 residue before the CDR3 end; the end is taken from the germline J gene. The chain carries TRBV26 and TRBJ2-7, with unresolved D. Trimming removed 0 bases at V and 3 bases at J, with 6 bases between. CDR3 length equals 13 residues. Germline CDR1 reads KGHPV; CDR2 reads FQNQEV (reference sequence). CDR3 loop: CASSLSRLYEQYF. The CDR3 DNA, read in part, is TGTGCCAGCAGTCTGTCGCGTCTCTATGAACAGTAC.

A remark on this clone: Any gene name here is a mouse gene name. The CDR3 is cut off 1 residue early in the read; its end comes from the germline J gene. The rearrangement uses TRBV1 and TRBJ1-4; 8 positions match TRBD1. Germline V gene data show CDR1 as NSQYPW and CDR2 as LRSPGD (reference sequence). The CDR3 is 15 amino acids. The V and J ends lost 3 bases and 5 bases, in that order; junction bases with no gene match: 5. The CDR3 sequence is CTCSARDRRNERLFF. CDR3 DNA, as far as it was read: TGCACCTGCAGTGCCCGGGACAGGAGGAACGAAAGATTATTT.

Remarks on this clone: The gene symbols are mouse symbols. Read data end 1 residue before the CDR3 end; the end is taken from the germline J gene. The chain uses TRBV5 and TRBJ2-5; tentatively, D is TRBD1 (6 bases). V was trimmed by 0 bases and J by 2 bases, leaving 6 bases between them. Germline assignment: CDR1 LGHNA and CDR2 YNLKQL (reference sequence). The CDR3 is 14 residues long. CDR3 DNA, as far as it was read: TGTGCCAGCAGCCAAGACAGGGGCCAAGACACCCAGTAC. It is translated as CASSQDRGQDTQY. The full CDR3 is CASSQDRGQDTQYF.

This clone was observed a few times. All gene names here are mouse names. Partial CDR3 DNA: TGTGCCAGCAGTCTGTCAGGGCTTGCAAACTCCGACTACACC. Translated: CASSLSGLANSDYT. In full, the CDR3 reads CASSLSGLANSDYTF. V gene TRBV26 combines with J gene TRBJ1-2, with D unresolved. The CDR3 is cut off 1 residue early in the read; its end comes from the germline J gene. Germline V gene data show CDR1 as KGHPV and CDR2 as FQNQEV (reference sequence). The CDR3 consists of 15 residues. The V gene lost 0 bases and the J gene lost 0 bases, with 8 bases spanning the gap.

Concerning this clone itself: Germline and genes here are mouse. The read ends 1 residue early relative to the CDR3; the germline J gene fills the gap. The V gene is TRBV15, the J gene TRBJ2-7; 9 bases agree with TRBD2. The germline CDR1 and CDR2 sequences are SGHND and FRSKSL. The CDR3 totals 13 residues. Trimming took 2 bases from V and 4 from J; bases not matched to a gene: 0. CDR3 in amino acids: CASSLTGGYEQYF. CDR3 DNA (partial): TGTGCCAGCAGTTTAACTGGGGGGTATGAACAGTAC.

Comments on this clone: Gene names are mouse gene names. Coverage ceases 1 residue before the CDR3 finishes, and the germline J gene fills in the end. The V call is TRBV13-1, the J call TRBJ2-1; tentative D call: TRBD1 (5 bases). Germline CDR1 is NSHNY and CDR2 is SYGAGN. Trimming pared 2 bases from V and 1 base from J, leaving 7 bases between. The CDR3 consists of 14 residues. CDR3 sequence: CASSDDSNYAEQFF. The part of the CDR3 DNA that was read is TGTGCCAGCAGTGACGACAGCAACTATGCTGAGCAGTTC.

This clone is a singleton in its sample. Gene names denote mouse genes. CDR3 protein: CASSSGTGGNTLYF. The sequenced part of the CDR3 DNA is TGTGCTAGCAGTTCCGGGACAGGGGGAAACACCTTGTAC. The rearrangement joins TRBV29 to TRBJ2-4, with 11 positions matching TRBD1. The CDR3 extends 1 residue past the end of the read, so its final part is completed from the germline J gene. The CDR3 runs 14 residues. The ends lost 4 bases at V and 5 bases at J; junction bases unmatched: 2. CDR1 is MSHET and CDR2 is SYDVDS in the germline V gene.

With regard to this clone: Mouse germline and gene names are used. Read data end 1 residue before the CDR3 end; the end is taken from the germline J gene. The chain couples TRBV14 to TRBJ2-1; 10 bases align to TRBD2. The V segment lost 1 base and the J segment 3 bases; nucleotides outside the gene matches: 4. Germline values: CDR1 SGHDT, CDR2 FRDEAV. The CDR3 has 16 residues. CDR3 bases read: TGTGCCAGCAGTTTCCTGGGGGGGCGAGTCTATGCTGAGCAGTTC. Amino acids: CASSFLGGRVYAEQF. Given in full, the CDR3 is CASSFLGGRVYAEQFF.

As to this clone: Gene names are the mouse ones. The read is 1 residue too short to cover the CDR3 end, so that end is filled in from the germline J gene. The chain uses TRBV26 and TRBJ2-4; 9 positions agree with TRBD2. V lost 5 bases, J lost 3 bases, and 6 bases stayed unmatched. Germline-derived CDR1 and CDR2 are KGHPV and FQNQEV (reference sequence). CDR3 length: 15 amino acids. The covered CDR3 bases are TGTGCCAGCAGTTCACTGGGGGGATGGCAAAACACCTTGTAC. Its translation: CASSSLGGWQNTLY. The complete CDR3 protein is CASSSLGGWQNTLYF.

About this clone itself: The listed genes are named as in mouse. With the read ending 1 residue before the CDR3 end, the germline J gene is used to fill in that end. V and J are TRBV3 and TRBJ2-7; 12 positions agree with TRBD2. The CDR3 totals 15 residues. Per germline, CDR1 SNHLY and CDR2 FYNGKV (reference sequence). Trimming took 5 bases from V and 7 from J; bases not matched to a gene: 9. The CDR3: CASSRRDWGASEQYF. CDR3 bases read: TGTGCCAGCAGCCGCCGGGACTGGGGGGCGAGCGAACAGTAC.

Concerning this clone itself: Genes and germline come from the mouse. The read falls 1 residue short of the CDR3 end, and the missing part is taken from the germline J gene. This chain joins TRBV3 and TRBJ2-7; 10 bases agree with TRBD1. Germline V gene data show CDR1 as SNHLY and CDR2 as FYNGKV (reference sequence). The CDR3 is 14 amino acids. V lost 2 bases to trimming and J lost 4 bases; unmatched junction nucleotides: 2. Incomplete CDR3 DNA: TGTGCCAGCAGCTTACGGGACAGGGGATATGAACAGTAC. This encodes CASSLRDRGYEQY. The complete CDR3 protein is CASSLRDRGYEQYF.

Of note for this clone: The genes and germline here are from mouse. The sequenced fragment ends 1 residue before the CDR3 boundary, so the rest is inferred from the germline J gene. This chain connects TRBV3 to TRBJ2-3; 13 bases fit TRBD2. CDR1 is SNHLY, CDR2 FYNGKV, per germline (reference sequence). The CDR3 runs to 16 residues. V was pared by 3 bases and J by 3 bases, with 3 bases of the junction left unmatched. Partial CDR3 DNA: TGTGCCAGCAGCTTCGGACTGGGGGGGCACGCAGAAACGCTGTAT. Amino acid sequence: CASSFGLGGHAETLY. The full CDR3 protein is CASSFGLGGHAETLYF.

In this sample, this clone turned up a few times. The gene symbols are mouse symbols. The sequence runs out 1 residue before the end of the CDR3; the remainder is reconstructed from the germline J gene. The chain combines TRBV26 with TRBJ1-4, with D possibly being TRBD1 (5 bases). The V end lost 6 bases, the J end lost 2 bases, and 10 bases lay between the germline ends. CDR3 length equals 14 residues. The germline V gene has CDR1 KGHPV and CDR2 FQNQEV (reference sequence). The CDR3 is CASSPGRSNERLFF. The CDR3 bases that were read are TGTGCCAGCAGCCCGGGACGGTCCAACGAAAGATTATTT.

As concerns this clone: The listed genes are named as in mouse. Coverage ceases 1 residue before the CDR3 finishes, and the germline J gene fills in the end. The rearrangement joins TRBV3 to TRBJ2-4; TRBD1 aligns across 9 bases. Germline CDR1 and CDR2: SNHLY and FYNGKV (reference sequence). The CDR3 contains 15 residues. Trimming cost V 5 bases and J 1 base; bases outside gene matches: 4. The CDR3 reads CASSIRDRGQNTLYF. The part of the CDR3 DNA that was read is TGTGCCAGCAGCATCCGGGACAGGGGTCAAAACACCTTGTAC.

This clone was observed a handful of times. Gene and germline names: mouse. The read terminates 1 residue before the CDR3 end, so the remaining end is supplied by the germline J gene. The rearrangement uses TRBV5 and TRBJ2-5; TRBD1 is a possible D gene (6 bases). The CDR3 runs 14 residues. Looked up from germline, CDR1 is LGHNA and CDR2 is YNLKQL (reference sequence). Trimming took off 4 bases at V and 0 bases at J, with 8 bases between the two ends. CDR3 DNA, as far as it was read: TGTGCCAGCAGCCGGACAGTTAACCAAGACACCCAGTAC. This codes for CASSRTVNQDTQY. The complete CDR3 reads CASSRTVNQDTQYF.

This clone was observed a few times. Gene labels here are mouse ones. The read comes to an end 1 residue before the CDR3 does, leaving the germline J gene to fill in the end. The J gene is TRBJ2-3, the V gene TRBV31; 8 bases fit TRBD2. Germline V gene data show CDR1 as GKSSPN and CDR2 as SITVG. This CDR3 spans 15 amino acids. Trimming removed 0 bases from V and 8 bases from J; junction bases left unmatched: 10. Partial CDR3 DNA: TGTGCCTGGAGTCTAGTGCGGGGGGGCGCCGGAACGCTGTAT. This codes for CAWSLVRGGAGTLY. The complete CDR3 reads CAWSLVRGGAGTLYF.

Details on this clone: Here the gene names and germline are mouse. Read data end 1 residue before the CDR3 end; the end is taken from the germline J gene. The chain links TRBV13-1 to TRBJ1-6; TRBD1 matches 7 bases. TRBJ1-6 is an ORF, with its function uncertain. This CDR3 is built from 15 residues. Germline trimming cut 1 base from V and 5 bases from J; bases unmatched to any gene: 3. Germline V CDR1 and CDR2: NSHNY, SYGAGN. CDR3 DNA (partial): TGTGCCAGCAGTGATCGGGGACAGAATAATTCGCCCCTCTAC. Encoded protein: CASSDRGQNNSPLY. The entire CDR3 reads CASSDRGQNNSPLYF.

This clone was seen a handful of times. Mouse germline and gene names are used. The CDR3 extends 1 residue past the end of the read, so its final part is completed from the germline J gene. The chain combines TRBV23 with TRBJ1-5. CDR1 KGHTA and CDR2 FQNQQP come from the germline V gene. This CDR3 spans 12 amino acids. CDR3 DNA, as far as it was read: TGCTCCAGCAGTCAATCGGGGAGGGCTCCGCTT. It yields the protein CSSSQSGRAPL. The whole CDR3 reads CSSSQSGRAPLF. The full variable domain, with the rest looked up from reference TRBV23 and TRBJ1-5, is DAAVTQKPRYLIKMKGQEAEMKCIPEKGHTAVFWYQQKQSKELKFLIYFQNQQPLDQIDMVKERFSAVCPSSSLCSLGIRTCEAEDSALYLCSSSQSGRAPLFGEGTRLSVL.